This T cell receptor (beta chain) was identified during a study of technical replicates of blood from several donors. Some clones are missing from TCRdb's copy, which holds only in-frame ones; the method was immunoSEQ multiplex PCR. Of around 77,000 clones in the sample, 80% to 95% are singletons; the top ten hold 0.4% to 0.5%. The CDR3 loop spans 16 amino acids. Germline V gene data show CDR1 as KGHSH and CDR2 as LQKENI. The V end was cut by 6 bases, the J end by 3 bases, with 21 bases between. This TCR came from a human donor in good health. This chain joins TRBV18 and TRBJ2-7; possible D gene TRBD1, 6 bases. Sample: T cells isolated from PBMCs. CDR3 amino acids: CASSPAAGTTFYEQYF. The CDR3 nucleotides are TGTGCCAGCTCGCCTGCAGCCGGGACAACCTTCTACGAGCAGTACTTC.